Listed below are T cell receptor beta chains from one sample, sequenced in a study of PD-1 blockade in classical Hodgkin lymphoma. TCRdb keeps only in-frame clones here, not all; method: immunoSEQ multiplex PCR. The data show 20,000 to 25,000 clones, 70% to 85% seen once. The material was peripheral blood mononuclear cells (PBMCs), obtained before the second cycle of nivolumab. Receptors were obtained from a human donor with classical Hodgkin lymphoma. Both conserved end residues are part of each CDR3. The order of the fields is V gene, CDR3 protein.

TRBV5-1	CASSLAYSHEQFF
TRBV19	CATSGGGGNTQYF
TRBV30	CAWSGAGLRDTQYF
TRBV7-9	CASSLAGLAGAQFF
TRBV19	CASRPGGVGNYGYTF
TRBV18	CASSPGQGAYNEQFF
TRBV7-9	CASSLEFYEQYF
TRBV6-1	CASSEGRGNIQYF
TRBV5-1	CASSPGLGLSYGYTF
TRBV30	CAWSVVDSGTEAFF
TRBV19	CASSSNRNTEAFF
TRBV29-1	CSVLDRDFQGGANVLTF
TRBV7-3	CASSPGGGVAEQYF
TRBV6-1	CASKGSMGWNGYTF
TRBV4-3	CASSLSGQGNEKLFF
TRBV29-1	CSTGTGVSGYTF
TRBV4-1	CASSQAGTGHFNIQYF
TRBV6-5	CASSPQGSYYEQYF
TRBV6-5	CASSATIPTDTQYF
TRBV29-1	CSVVVHNYGYTF
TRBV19	CASSPSGGYEQYF
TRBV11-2	CASSLWEETQYF
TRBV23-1	CASSQSSLMNYGYTF
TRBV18	CASSKTSGGNEQFF
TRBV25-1	CASSEYIQGDGYTF
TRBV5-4	CASSRTMGEQETQYF
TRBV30	CAWGRESDEQYF
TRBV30	CAWSVARGSGNTIYF
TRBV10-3	CALREERNTEAFF
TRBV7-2	CASSRRVETQYF
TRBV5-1	CASRGGSGEKLFF
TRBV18	CASSGGNEQFF
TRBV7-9	CASSPTGVGNTIYF
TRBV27	CASGLRRIPPTFPVPYGYTF
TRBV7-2	CASSFSRVDYEQYF
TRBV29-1	CSVGRGGLSTDTQYF
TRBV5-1	CASSLRESYGYTF
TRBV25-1	CASSSQISGLGTGELFF
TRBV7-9	CASSLSLYEQYF
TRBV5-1	CASSFRQADTEAFF
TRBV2	CASHPGADTQYF
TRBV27	CASGKLGGYTF
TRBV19	CASRSDSSYNEQFF
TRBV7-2	CASSFLDRVGTEAFF
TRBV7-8	CASSTNRDRASYEQYF
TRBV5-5	CASSQEQRRGYTF
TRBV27	CASSQRQGEDYGYTF